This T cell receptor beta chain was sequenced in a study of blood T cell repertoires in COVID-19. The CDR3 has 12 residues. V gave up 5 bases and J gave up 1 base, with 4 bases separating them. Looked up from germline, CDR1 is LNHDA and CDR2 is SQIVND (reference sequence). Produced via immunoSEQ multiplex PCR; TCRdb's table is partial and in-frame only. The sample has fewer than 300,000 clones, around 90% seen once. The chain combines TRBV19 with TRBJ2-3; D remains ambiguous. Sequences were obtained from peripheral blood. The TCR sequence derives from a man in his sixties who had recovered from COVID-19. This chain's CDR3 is CASSRGTDTQYF. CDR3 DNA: TGTGCCAGTAGTCGAGGCACAGATACGCAGTATTTT.